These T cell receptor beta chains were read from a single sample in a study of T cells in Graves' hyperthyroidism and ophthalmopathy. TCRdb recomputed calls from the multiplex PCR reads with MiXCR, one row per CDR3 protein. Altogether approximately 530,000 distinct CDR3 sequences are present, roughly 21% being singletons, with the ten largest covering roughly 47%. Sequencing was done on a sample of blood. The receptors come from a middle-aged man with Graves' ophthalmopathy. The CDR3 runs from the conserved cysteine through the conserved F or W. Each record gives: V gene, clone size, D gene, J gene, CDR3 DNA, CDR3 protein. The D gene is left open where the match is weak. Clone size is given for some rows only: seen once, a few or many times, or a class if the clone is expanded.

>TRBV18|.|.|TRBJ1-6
TGTGCCAGCTCACCATGGGCAGGGCCAGGGGACTCACCCCTCCACTTT
CASSPWAGPGDSPLHF
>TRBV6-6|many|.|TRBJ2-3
TGTGCCAGCAGTTACTCAGTCGGAGGTATTAACACAGATACGCAGTATTTT
CASSYSVGGINTDTQYF
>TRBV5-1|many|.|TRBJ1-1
TGCGCCAGCAGCCCCGTCCTGGGCATGAACACTGAAGCTTTCTTT
CASSPVLGMNTEAFF
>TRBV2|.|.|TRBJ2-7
TGTGCCAGCCAAAGGGAAGGCGAGCAGTACTTC
CASQREGEQYF
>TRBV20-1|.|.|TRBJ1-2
TGCAGTGCCAAGCAGGGAATGAGTGGCTACACCTTC
CSAKQGMSGYTF
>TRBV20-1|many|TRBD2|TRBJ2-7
TGCAGTGCTAGCGGGGACTACGCCTACGAGCAGTACTTC
CSASGDYAYEQYF
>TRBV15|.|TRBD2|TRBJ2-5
TGTGCCACCAGCAGAGATATCCCAGCGGGGGCCGAGACCCAGTACTTC
CATSRDIPAGAETQYF
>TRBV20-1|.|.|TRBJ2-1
TGCAGTGCTAGAGGCGGGATGGACTACAATGAGCAGTTCTTC
CSARGGMDYNEQFF
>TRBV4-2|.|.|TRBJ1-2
TGTGCCAGCAGCCAAGATAAGGGGCAGTTTGGCTATGGCTACACCTTC
CASSQDKGQFGYGYTF
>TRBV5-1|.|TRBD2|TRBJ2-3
TGCGCCAGCAGTACTAGCGGGAGAACAGATACGCAGTATTTT
CASSTSGRTDTQYF
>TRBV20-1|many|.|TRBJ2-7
TGCAGTGCTAGAGATGGTACCTCTCCGGGGACCTCCTACGAGCAGTACTTC
CSARDGTSPGTSYEQYF
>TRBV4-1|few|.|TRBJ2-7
TGCGCCAGCAGTCCTGAGCTGGTGGCGGGACAATTCTTCTACGAGCAGTACTTC
CASSPELVAGQFFYEQYF
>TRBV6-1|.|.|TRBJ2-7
TGTGCCAGCACCGATTACTACGAGCAGTACTTC
CASTDYYEQYF
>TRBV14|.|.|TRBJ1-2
TGTGCCAGCAGCCCGAACCCCCCCCCGGGACGGATTTATGGCTACACCTTC
CASSPNPPPGRIYGYTF
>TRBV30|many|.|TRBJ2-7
TGTGCCTGGAGTGTATGGTCCCCAACAACCTACGAGCAGTACTTC
CAWSVWSPTTYEQYF
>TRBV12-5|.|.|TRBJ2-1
TGTGCTAGTGGTTTGCGACGGAGCTCCTACAATGAGCAGTTCTTC
CASGLRRSSYNEQFF
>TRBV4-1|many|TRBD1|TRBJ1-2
TGCGCCAGCAGCCGGGACAGGGTCCCTAAGGGCTACACCTTC
CASSRDRVPKGYTF
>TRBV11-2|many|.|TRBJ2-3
TGTGCCAGCAGCGCGGTCACAGATACGCAGTATTTT
CASSAVTDTQYF
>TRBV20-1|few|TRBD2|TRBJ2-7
TGCAGTGTACTGACTAGCGGGAGGGCCGGCGAGCAGTACTTC
CSVLTSGRAGEQYF
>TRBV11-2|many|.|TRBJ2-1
TGTGCCAGCAGCTCCGGGACTCCCTCCTACAATGAGCAGTTCTTC
CASSSGTPSYNEQFF
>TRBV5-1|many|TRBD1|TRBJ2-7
TGCGCCAGCAGCCCAGGGGGACAGGGCTACGAGCAGTACTTC
CASSPGGQGYEQYF
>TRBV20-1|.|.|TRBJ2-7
TGCAGTGCCAGAGGAGGGGGTCGGAACGAGCAGTACTTC
CSARGGGRNEQYF
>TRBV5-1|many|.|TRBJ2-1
TGCGCCAGCAGCGGGAACCGGGACGGATGGACCAATGAGCAGTTCTTC
CASSGNRDGWTNEQFF
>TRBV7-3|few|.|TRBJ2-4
TGTGCCAGCAGCTTAGACATCAAAAACATTCAGTACTTC
CASSLDIKNIQYF
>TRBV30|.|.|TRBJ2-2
TGTGCCCTCAGGGTAACCGGGGAGCTGTTTTTT
CALRVTGELFF
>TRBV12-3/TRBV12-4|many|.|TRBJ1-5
TGTGCCAGCAGACCAAGGGGGGGGGGCAATCAGCCCCAGCATTTT
CASRPRGGGNQPQHF
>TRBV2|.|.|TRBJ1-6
TGTGCCAGCAGTGAAGGGCGGTCCAATTCACCCCTCCACTTT
CASSEGRSNSPLHF
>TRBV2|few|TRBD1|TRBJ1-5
TGTGCCAGCAGAGGGGACAGGGGGGCGCAAAAGAAGCCCCAGCATTTT
CASRGDRGAQKKPQHF
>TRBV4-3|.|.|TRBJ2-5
TGCGCCAGCAGCCAAGGGACAGCCCTAGGGCGAGAGACCCAGTACTTC
CASSQGTALGRETQYF
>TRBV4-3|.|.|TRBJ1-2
TGCGCCAGCAGCCAAGATCGCCCGGGTATGCTATATGGCTACACCTTC
CASSQDRPGMLYGYTF
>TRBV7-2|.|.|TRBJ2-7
TGTGCCAGCAGCCCGGCCCCCGGGACCAGCTCCTACGAGCAGTACTTC
CASSPAPGTSSYEQYF
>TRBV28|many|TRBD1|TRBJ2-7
TGTGCCAGCAGTCCCCTAGTGGGACAGAGGAAGTACGAGCAGTACTTC
CASSPLVGQRKYEQYF
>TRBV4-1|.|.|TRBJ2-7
TGCGCCAGCAGCCAAGTTGGGGCGAACTCCTACGAGCAGTACTTC
CASSQVGANSYEQYF
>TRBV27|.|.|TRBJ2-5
TGTGCCAGCAGTTTGACCGACCGCCAAGAGACCCAGTACTTC
CASSLTDRQETQYF
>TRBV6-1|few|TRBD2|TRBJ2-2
TGTGCCAGCAGTCCGGGGGGAGCGGGGATGAACACCGGGGAGCTGTTTTTT
CASSPGGAGMNTGELFF